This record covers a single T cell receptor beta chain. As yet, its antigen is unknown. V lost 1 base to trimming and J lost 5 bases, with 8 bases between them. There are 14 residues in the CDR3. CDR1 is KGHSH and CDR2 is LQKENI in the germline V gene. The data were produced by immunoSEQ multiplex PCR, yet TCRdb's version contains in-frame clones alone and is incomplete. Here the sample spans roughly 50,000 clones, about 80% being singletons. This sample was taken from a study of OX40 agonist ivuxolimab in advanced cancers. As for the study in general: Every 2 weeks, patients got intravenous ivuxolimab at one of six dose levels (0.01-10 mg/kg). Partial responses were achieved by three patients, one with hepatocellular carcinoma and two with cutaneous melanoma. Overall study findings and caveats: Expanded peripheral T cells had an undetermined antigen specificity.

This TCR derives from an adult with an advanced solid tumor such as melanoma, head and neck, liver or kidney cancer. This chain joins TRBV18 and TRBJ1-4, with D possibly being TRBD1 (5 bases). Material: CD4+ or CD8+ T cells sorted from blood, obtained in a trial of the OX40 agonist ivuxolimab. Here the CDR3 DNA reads TGTGCCAGCTCACCACAGGGACGGAATGAAAAACTGTTTTTT. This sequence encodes CASSPQGRNEKLFF.